This T cell receptor beta chain came from a study of T cell responses to AZD1222 COVID-19 vaccine. Only in-frame clones appear in the TCRdb table, and some are missing; sequencing was by immunoSEQ multiplex PCR. This table has under 200,000 clones, approximately 92% appearing once. The CDR3 runs to 16 residues. Germline CDR1 reads MNHNS; CDR2 reads SASEGT. Trimming removed 2 bases from V and 0 bases from J, with 13 bases in between. The starting material was peripheral blood, obtained on day 0 of AZD1222 vaccination. This sequence originates from an adult in good health. The rearrangement joins TRBV6-1 to TRBJ1-1; D remains unclear. The CDR3 DNA follows: TGTGCCAGCAGTGAACGGGCAACACCCCTGAACACTGAAGCTTTCTTT. This gives the protein CASSERATPLNTEAFF.